This TCR beta chain was identified during a study of blood T cell repertoires in COVID-19 (dated by TCRdb to about 2020). Looking at the study overall: Samples covering the acute and convalescent phases of COVID-19 were provided by collaborators in the United States, Italy and Spain. The material from the prospective study consisted of cDNA or gDNA derived from T cells, B-cell-depleted T cells, or PBMCs. Deeply sampled blood TCRbeta repertoires from subjects exposed to, actively infected with, or recovered from COVID-19 were included in the dataset. The repertoires were released in a freely available public database meant as a resource for research on the immune response to SARS-CoV-2. The samples were drawn from two sources: the first 160 participants of the ongoing ImmuneRACE study, and approximately 1,300 subjects contributed by 6 global collaborators. A de-identified subject ID, COVID-19 status, age in years and sex were almost always included in the sample metadata. Where available, HLA class I and class II types were taken from metadata supplied by the sample provider and were not determined by assay-based typing.

CDR1 and CDR2 (MNHEY, SVGAGI) derive from the germline V gene. The CDR3 numbers 15 residues from cysteine through phenylalanine. The DNA shown is the 45-base CDR3, in frame from base 1. V lost 0 bases and J lost 9 bases; the stretch between them is 17 bases long. Regarding this clone: Its antigen is unknown. No base qualities exist here, and no much larger clone lies one base off it.

TCRbeta CDR3 regions were amplified from genomic DNA using the immunoSEQ Assay, a bias-controlled multiplex PCR. In the paper's pipeline: Within the assay, amplification of reference gene primers was used to estimate how many nucleated cells each sample contained. Sequence reads were collapsed and filtered to measure the absolute abundance of every unique TCRbeta CDR3 rearrangement. For each sample, productive Simpson clonality was calculated as the square root of Simpson's diversity index across productive rearrangements. The source is immuneACCESS, and TCRdb retained only in-frame sequences with V and J called. Part of the clones is not carried over; for the studies checked, unresolved V genes explain less than half of this, and the remainder is unexplained. V and J calls plus clone size are reproduced from that table; the DNA served to infer D and trimming. Across this sample there are fewer than 200,000 clones, with about 87% seen only once. Around 13% of the sample rests with the top ten.

One collaborating source in Seattle enrolled patients during active infection and followed them longitudinally through the course of disease. Whole blood was collected in K2EDTA tubes by collaborating institutions according to the institutions' own protocols. For TCRbeta analysis, collaborators shipped samples as frozen whole blood, isolated PBMCs, or DNA extracted from either of those sample types. Beyond this particular receptor, the publication reports: Clinical and demographic metadata were provided uncurated, with the amount varying by source and participant.

This receptor was taken from an older woman with COVID-19, enrolled during active disease. The V gene is TRBV6-5 and the J gene is TRBJ2-5; TRBD1 might be the D gene, on 6 matching bases. The sample comprised peripheral blood. The CDR3 protein is CASSYSQAGAGAQYF. The DNA sequence reads TGTGCCAGCAGTTACTCGCAAGCAGGGGCAGGGGCCCAGTACTTC.